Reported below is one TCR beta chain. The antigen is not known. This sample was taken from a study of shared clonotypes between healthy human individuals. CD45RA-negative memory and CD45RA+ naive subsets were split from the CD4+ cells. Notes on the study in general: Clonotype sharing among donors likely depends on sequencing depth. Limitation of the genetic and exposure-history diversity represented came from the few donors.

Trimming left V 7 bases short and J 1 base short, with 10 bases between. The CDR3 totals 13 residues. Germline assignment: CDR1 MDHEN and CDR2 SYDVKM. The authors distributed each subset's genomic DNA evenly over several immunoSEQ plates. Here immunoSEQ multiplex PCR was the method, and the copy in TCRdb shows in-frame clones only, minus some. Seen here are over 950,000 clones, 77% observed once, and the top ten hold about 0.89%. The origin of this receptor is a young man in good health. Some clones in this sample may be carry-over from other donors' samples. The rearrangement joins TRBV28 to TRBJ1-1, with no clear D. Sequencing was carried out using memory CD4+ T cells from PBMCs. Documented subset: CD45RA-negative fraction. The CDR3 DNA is TGTGCCAGCACTAAGGGAGGGAACACTGAAGCTTTCTTT. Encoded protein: CASTKGGNTEAFF.